These 23 T cell receptor beta chains originate from one sample sequenced in a study of T cell responses to AZD1222 COVID-19 vaccine. TCRdb keeps only in-frame clones here, not all; method: immunoSEQ multiplex PCR. The sample shows roughly 150,000 clones, about 91% of them seen only once. The sample consisted of peripheral blood, taken on day 0 of MenACWY control vaccination. The receptors come from an adult in good health.

The CDR3: CASSLGISGANVLTF. The CDR3 region has the DNA TGTGCCAGCAGCCTTGGGATCTCTGGGGCCAACGTCCTGACTTTC. This chain links TRBV11-3 with TRBJ2-6, with no clear D. This CDR3 is 15 amino acids long. In germline, CDR1 is SGHNT, CDR2 YENEEA. Trimming pared 5 bases from V and 0 bases from J, leaving 8 bases between.

V and J are TRBV5-1 and TRBJ1-1; TRBD1 might be the D (5 bases). This CDR3 is 16 amino acids long. Germline V lookup: CDR1 SGHRS, CDR2 YFSETQ. V lost 0 bases to trimming and J lost 1 base, with 13 bases between them. Here the CDR3 DNA reads TGCGCCAGCAGCTTGGAATGGGGGGGAACGAACACTGAAGCTTTCTTT. Translation gives CASSLEWGGTNTEAFF.

V is TRBV7-6 and J is TRBJ1-5; the match to TRBD1 covers 7 bases. After removal of 1 base from V and 10 bases from J, the junction contained 7 bases not matched to a gene. The V gene's germline CDR1 is SGHVS and CDR2 FNYEAQ. This CDR3 is 14 amino acids long. CDR3 amino acids: CASSLEKGANPQHF. DNA of the CDR3: TGTGCCAGCAGCTTAGAAAAGGGGGCGAATCCCCAGCATTTT.

V is TRBV29-1 and J is TRBJ1-2; the match to TRBD1 covers 12 bases. This CDR3 spans 14 amino acids. Trimming removed 4 bases from V and 4 bases from J; junction bases left unmatched: 4. The germline V gene encodes CDR1 SQVTM and CDR2 ANQGSEA. The CDR3 reads CSVGDRGRFYGYTF. CDR3 sequence (DNA): TGCAGCGTTGGGGACAGGGGGCGATTCTATGGCTACACCTTC.

The rearrangement joins TRBV7-2 to TRBJ1-2; no firm D call. Germline assignment: CDR1 SGHTA and CDR2 FQGNSA. The V end lost 5 bases, the J end lost 4 bases, and 8 bases lay between the germline ends. This CDR3 comprises 12 residues. The CDR3 region is CASSPDGYGYTF. CDR3 sequence (DNA): TGTGCCAGCAGCCCCGACGGCTATGGCTACACCTTC.

V and J are TRBV18 and TRBJ1-5; D may be TRBD1 (6 bases). Per germline, CDR1 KGHSH and CDR2 LQKENI. The CDR3 extends over 14 amino acids. Trimming pared 3 bases from V and 3 bases from J, leaving 9 bases between. CDR3 residues: CASSPYRDNQPQHF. CDR3 DNA: TGTGCCAGCTCACCTTACAGGGACAATCAGCCCCAGCATTTT.

The J gene is TRBJ1-1, the V gene TRBV5-5; unclear D gene. The CDR3 extends over 11 amino acids. The germline CDR1 and CDR2 sequences are SGHKS and YYEKEE (reference sequence). The ends were cut back, 4 bases at V and 2 bases at J, with 3 bases in the middle. The CDR3 reads CASSGNTEAFF. The CDR3 region has the DNA TGTGCCAGCAGCGGAAACACTGAAGCTTTCTTT.

The chain carries TRBV3-1 (or the pseudogene TRBV3-2) and TRBJ1-2; D not certain. The V gene lost 3 bases and the J gene lost 3 bases, with 17 bases spanning the gap. The germline CDR1 and CDR2 sequences are LGHDT and YNNKEL (reference sequence). The CDR3 covers 16 residues. Here the CDR3 reads CASSQSFVLGDYGYTF. The CDR3 nucleotides are TGTGCCAGCAGCCAGTCGTTCGTTTTAGGAGACTATGGCTACACCTTC.

The V and J genes are TRBV29-1 and TRBJ2-5; TRBD1 is a possible D gene (6 bases). CDR1 SQVTM and CDR2 ANQGSEA come from the germline V gene. The germline V and J ends were trimmed by 4 bases and 2 bases, with 14 bases remaining between them. This CDR3 is 14 amino acids long. CDR3 protein: CSVGQASGQETQYF. CDR3 coding DNA: TGCAGCGTTGGACAGGCTAGTGGGCAAGAGACCCAGTACTTC. Full variable domain (rest looked up from reference TRBV29-1 and TRBJ2-5): SAVISQKPSRDICQRGTSLTIQCQVDSQVTMMFWYRQQPGQSLTLIATANQGSEATYESGFVIDKFPISRPNLTFSTLTVSNMSPEDSSIYLCSVGQASGQETQYFGPGTRLLVL.

The chain employs TRBV6-5 and TRBJ2-7; the match to TRBD1 covers 7 bases. After removal of 2 bases from V and 3 bases from J, the junction contained 7 bases not matched to a gene. The CDR3 spans 15 residues. Germline CDR1 reads MNHEY; CDR2 reads SVGAGI. The CDR3 sequence is CASSYPTGLVYEQYF. In DNA, the CDR3 is TGTGCCAGCAGTTACCCGACAGGGTTGGTCTACGAGCAGTACTTC.

This clone has just one count. The chain couples TRBV9 to TRBJ2-3; 10 nucleotides align to TRBD1. The CDR3 is 14 amino acids. Germline V lookup: CDR1 SGDLS, CDR2 YYNGEE. Trimming removed 3 bases from V and 5 bases from J; junction bases left unmatched: 3. The chain's CDR3 is CASSGQGALDTQYF. In DNA, the CDR3 is TGTGCCAGCAGCGGACAGGGGGCCTTAGATACGCAGTATTTT.

This clone was seen a single time. The chain has TRBV2 and TRBJ2-5, with a tentative D call TRBD1 (6 bases). Trimming removed 0 bases at V and 5 bases at J, with 19 bases between. In germline, CDR1 is SNHLY, CDR2 FYNNEI. The CDR3 has 17 amino acids. CDR3: CASSEAVVFTGMETQYF. The CDR3 nucleotides are TGTGCCAGCAGTGAAGCGGTCGTCTTTACAGGGATGGAGACCCAGTACTTC.

This sequence joins TRBV5-4 and TRBJ2-5; 7 nucleotides align to TRBD1. This CDR3 contains 13 residues. CDR1 SGHNT and CDR2 YYREEE come from the germline V gene (reference sequence). V shed 5 bases, J shed 3 bases, and the junction held 4 bases outside the gene matches. DNA for the CDR3: TGTGCCAGCAGTCCAACAGGGGAAGAGACCCAGTACTTC. This gives the protein CASSPTGEETQYF.

The CDR3 reads CASSLQDWAFF. The CDR3 DNA is TGTGCCAGCAGTTTACAGGATTGGGCTTTCTTT. The genes are TRBV28 and TRBJ1-1; D call uncertain. Trimming took off 2 bases at V and 11 bases at J, with 9 bases between the two ends. The CDR3 sequence is 11 residues long. In germline, CDR1 is MDHEN, CDR2 SYDVKM.

The rearrangement uses TRBV4-1 and TRBJ1-5; D unresolved. This CDR3 spans 17 amino acids. V was clipped by 1 base and J by 0 bases, with 13 bases between them. Per germline, CDR1 MGHRA and CDR2 YSYEKL. This CDR3 is CASSQGKQSYSNQPQHF. The CDR3 bases are TGCGCCAGCAGCCAAGGGAAACAGAGTTATAGCAATCAGCCCCAGCATTTT.

The DNA of the CDR3 is TGCGCCAGCAGCTTGTCTCACAGGGACAATGAGCAGTTCTTC. This translates into CASSLSHRDNEQFF. This chain links TRBV5-1 with TRBJ2-1, with D perhaps matching TRBD1 (6 bases). Trimming removed 1 base from V and 5 bases from J, with 10 bases in between. This CDR3 has 14 amino acids. Germline V gene data show CDR1 as SGHRS and CDR2 as YFSETQ.

The V and J genes are TRBV10-3 and TRBJ2-1; D gene ambiguous. This CDR3 comprises 15 residues. The germline V gene encodes CDR1 ENHRY and CDR2 SYGVKD. V was trimmed by 1 base and J by 0 bases, leaving 7 bases between them. The DNA of the CDR3 is TGTGCCATCAGTGAGTACGGTAGCTCCTACAATGAGCAGTTCTTC. This translates into CAISEYGSSYNEQFF.

A few counts support this clone. In the same sample, other DNA sequences code for this CDR3. This chain links TRBV5-1 with TRBJ1-1; TRBD1 is a possible D gene (6 bases). The CDR3 is 14 residues long. V lost 0 bases and J lost 4, with 10 bases in between. Germline V gives CDR1 SGHRS, CDR2 YFSETQ. The CDR3 sequence: CASSLEQGRTEAFF. CDR3 nucleotides: TGCGCCAGCAGCTTGGAACAGGGCCGCACTGAAGCTTTCTTT. The full variable domain, completed using reference TRBV5-1 and TRBJ1-1, is KAGVTQTPRYLIKTRGQQVTLSCSPISGHRSVSWYQQTPGQGLQFLFEYFSETQRNKGNFPGRFSGRQFSNSRSEMNVSTLELGDSALYLCASSLEQGRTEAFFGQGTRLTVV.

The chain recombines TRBV11-3 with TRBJ2-2; weak D call: TRBD2 (6 bases). This CDR3 region has 15 residues. Per the germline V gene, CDR1 is SGHNT and CDR2 is YENEEA. V lost 1 base to trimming and J lost 5 bases, with 11 bases between them. DNA of the CDR3: TGTGCCAGCAGCTTAGTCCCAGGGAGGACCGGGGAGCTGTTTTTT. This sequence encodes CASSLVPGRTGELFF.

The chain combines TRBV7-2 with TRBJ2-2, with 8 positions matching TRBD2. This CDR3 is 13 amino acids long. The V and J ends lost 6 bases and 7 bases, in that order; junction bases with no gene match: 4. Germline V gene sequence: CDR1 SGHTA, CDR2 FQGNSA. The CDR3 coding sequence is TGTGCCAGCAGTTTTAGCGGGAACGGGGAGCTGTTTTTT. It encodes CASSFSGNGELFF.

The J gene is TRBJ2-7, the V gene TRBV30, with D unresolved. The germline V gene encodes CDR1 GTSNPN and CDR2 SVGIG (reference sequence). This CDR3 is built from 12 residues. Trimming removed 1 base from V and 3 bases from J, with 7 bases in between. The CDR3: CAWSEPNYEQYF. The CDR3, as DNA: TGTGCCTGGAGTGAACCAAACTACGAGCAGTACTTC. Based on the CDR3 plus reference TRBV30 and TRBJ2-7, the full variable domain is SQTIHQWPATLVQPVGSPLSLECTVEGTSNPNLYWYRQAAGRGLQLLFYSVGIGQISSEVPQNLSASRPQDRQFILSSKKLLLSDSGFYLCAWSEPNYEQYFGPGTRLTVT.

The chain combines TRBV5-1 with TRBJ1-2; 7 bases fit TRBD1. Trimming at V came to 3 bases and at J to 4 bases, leaving 6 bases not matched to a gene. Looked up from germline, CDR1 is SGHRS and CDR2 is YFSETQ. The CDR3 covers 14 residues. The CDR3 DNA reads as TGCGCCAGCAGCTCAAGGACAGGATCCTATGGCTACACCTTC. Amino acids: CASSSRTGSYGYTF.

The rearrangement uses TRBV9 and TRBJ2-5; 11 bases are shared with TRBD2. Germline V gives CDR1 SGDLS, CDR2 YYNGEE. The CDR3 is 16 amino acids. The J segment lost 1 base and the V segment lost 2 bases, leaving 4 bases of the junction unmatched. In DNA form, the CDR3 reads TGTGCCAGCAGCGTTAGCGGGGGGGCAAGCCAAGAGACCCAGTACTTC. This codes for CASSVSGGASQETQYF.